These 10 T cell receptor beta chains originate from one sample sequenced in a study of cytomegalovirus exposure and HLA in healthy donors. PCR employed 60 Vbeta and 13 Jbeta primers. Measured with immunoSEQ multiplex PCR; TCRdb has only the in-frame clones, and not every one. The sample holds roughly 110,000 clones, roughly 80% seen once. What was sequenced was PBMCs. Every receptor here comes from a man under 40 in good health and CMV-seropositive.

The chain links TRBV11-3 to TRBJ2-3, with D maybe TRBD2 (5 bases). The V gene's germline CDR1 is SGHNT and CDR2 YENEEA. Trimming cost V 1 base and J 2 bases, with 10 bases left between them. The CDR3 consists of 15 residues. The CDR3 spells CASSLVAGATDTQYF. CDR3 DNA sequence: TGTGCCAGCAGCTTAGTCGCGGGCGCCACAGATACGCAGTATTTT.

Here the CDR3 DNA reads TGTGCCACCAGCAGAGCCGACTACACAGATACGCAGTATTTT. It encodes CATSRADYTDTQYF. This chain links TRBV15 with TRBJ2-3, with D possibly being TRBD2 (5 bases). The V gene's germline CDR1 is LNHNV and CDR2 YYDKDF (reference sequence). The V and J ends lost 1 base and 2 bases respectively, with 7 bases between them. The CDR3 length is 14 residues.

The V gene is TRBV9, the J gene TRBJ1-2, with 8 bases fitting TRBD1. The CDR3 spans 13 residues. V shed 3 bases, J shed 10 bases, and the junction held 8 bases outside the gene matches. Germline CDR1 and CDR2: SGDLS and YYNGEE. For the CDR3, the DNA is TGTGCCAGCAGCGGACAAAACAGGGGGGACTACACCTTC. It codes for CASSGQNRGDYTF.

The CDR3 DNA reads as TGCGCCAGCAGCTTGGAAGCAGGGATGGAGACCCAGTACTTC. This sequence encodes CASSLEAGMETQYF. The rearrangement joins TRBV5-1 to TRBJ2-5; tentatively, D is TRBD1 (5 bases). This CDR3 is 14 amino acids long. Deletions cut 0 bases from V and 5 bases from J, with 11 bases between. Germline V gives CDR1 SGHRS, CDR2 YFSETQ. The variable domain in full, completed from reference TRBV5-1 and TRBJ2-5, reads KAGVTQTPRYLIKTRGQQVTLSCSPISGHRSVSWYQQTPGQGLQFLFEYFSETQRNKGNFPGRFSGRQFSNSRSEMNVSTLELGDSALYLCASSLEAGMETQYFGPGTRLLVL.

The chain is built from TRBV19 and TRBJ2-1; D is ambiguous. Trimming removed 8 bases from V and 0 bases from J, with 14 bases in between. The CDR3 spans 15 residues. The germline V gene has CDR1 LNHDA and CDR2 SQIVND (reference sequence). CDR3 in amino acids: CASGLVLSSYNEQFF. CDR3 nucleotide sequence: TGTGCCAGTGGTCTGGTCTTGAGCTCCTACAATGAGCAGTTCTTC.

V and J are TRBV5-6 and TRBJ2-3, with a tentative D call TRBD2 (5 bases). Trimming cost V 4 bases and J 0 bases, with 15 bases left between them. Germline V CDR1 and CDR2: SGHDT, YYEEEE. The CDR3 loop spans 16 amino acids. The CDR3 DNA reads as TGTGCCAGCAGCCGTACCACAGCGGTGAGCACAGATACGCAGTATTTT. Its translation is CASSRTTAVSTDTQYF.

The J gene is TRBJ1-4, the V gene TRBV7-8; 11 bases map to TRBD1. The CDR3 sequence is 14 residues long. With V trimmed by 6 bases and J by 7 bases, 4 bases remained unmatched. Germline lookup yields CDR1 SGHVS and CDR2 FQNEAQ. The CDR3 loop reads CASSWDRGFEKLFF. The CDR3 nucleotides are TGTGCCAGCAGTTGGGACAGGGGGTTTGAAAAACTGTTTTTT.

The J gene is TRBJ2-1, the V gene TRBV5-6, with TRBD2 identical over 9 bases. V was pared by 0 bases and J by 6 bases, with 4 bases of the junction left unmatched. The CDR3 has 15 residues. CDR1 is SGHDT, CDR2 YYEEEE, per germline. The CDR3 nucleotides read TGTGCCAGCAGCTTGGCCGGGACTAGCCCCAATGAGCAGTTCTTC. Translating it yields CASSLAGTSPNEQFF.

The V and J genes are TRBV2 and TRBJ1-2; D remains unclear. Germline values: CDR1 SNHLY, CDR2 FYNNEI. This CDR3 has 14 amino acids. The germline V and J ends were trimmed by 4 bases and 8 bases, with 17 bases remaining between them. The CDR3 nucleotides are TGTGCCAGCAGTGCTCTAGTCGGGGTTACGGGCTACACCTTC. It specifies CASSALVGVTGYTF.

The V gene is TRBV14, the J gene TRBJ2-3; 9 bases agree with TRBD2. The length of the CDR3 is 17 residues. J lost 1 base, V lost 4 bases, and 9 bases had no gene match. Germline V gene sequence: CDR1 SGHDN, CDR2 FVKESK. The CDR3 is CASSPLRLAVGTDTQYF. The CDR3, as DNA: TGTGCCAGCAGCCCACTCCGACTAGCGGTGGGCACAGATACGCAGTATTTT.